The 23 T cell receptor beta chains below come from one sample, sequenced in a study of blood T cell repertoires in COVID-19. Profiling relied on immunoSEQ multiplex PCR, and the TCRdb table lists in-frame clones only, not all of them. The sample has 220,000 or so clones, almost 90% seen once. The specimen was PBMCs or T cells enriched from blood (not recorded which). The receptors derive from a man aged 30-40 years who had been exposed to COVID-19.

The chain has TRBV14 and TRBJ1-2; D uncertain. Germline V gene data show CDR1 as SGHDN and CDR2 as FVKESK. This CDR3 is 14 amino acids long. V was clipped by 0 bases and J by 2 bases, with 7 bases between them. The CDR3, as DNA: TGTGCCAGCAGCCAAGAACCACTGAACTATGGCTACACCTTC. Translated: CASSQEPLNYGYTF.

The rearrangement links TRBV5-1 to TRBJ1-6, with D maybe TRBD1 (6 bases). The CDR3 loop spans 18 amino acids. V gave up 5 bases and J gave up 0 bases, with 18 bases separating them. Germline CDR1 reads SGHRS; CDR2 reads YFSETQ. This chain's CDR3 is CASRSGGQGSSYNSPLHF. Written as DNA, the CDR3 is TGCGCCAGCAGATCTGGGGGCCAGGGCAGCTCCTATAATTCACCCCTCCACTTT.

Concerning this clone itself: Additional DNA sequences in this sample encode the identical CDR3. The chain joins TRBV7-3 to TRBJ2-2; tentative D call: TRBD1 (7 bases). CDR1 is SGHTA and CDR2 is FQGTGA in the germline V gene. There are 14 residues in the CDR3. V shed 3 bases and J shed 4 bases, with 9 bases lying between them. CDR3 amino acids: CASSFQGGTGELFF. The CDR3, as DNA: TGTGCCAGCAGCTTTCAGGGGGGCACCGGGGAGCTGTTTTTT. Complete variable domain (other parts from reference TRBV7-3 and TRBJ2-2): GAGVSQTPSNKVTEKGKYVELRCDPISGHTALYWYRQSLGQGPEFLIYFQGTGAADDSGLPNDRFFAVRPEGSVSTLKIQRTERGDSAVYLCASSFQGGTGELFFGEGSRLTVL.

V and J are TRBV7-7 and TRBJ2-2; tentative D call: TRBD1 (6 bases). Looked up from germline, CDR1 is SSHAT and CDR2 is FNYEAQ (reference sequence). This CDR3 contains 15 residues. Between the trimmed V and J ends, which lost 5 bases and 0 bases, there was a span of 10 bases. As DNA, the CDR3 is TGTGCCAGCAGCAGGACAGCCCCGAACACCGGGGAGCTGTTTTTT. It specifies CASSRTAPNTGELFF.

The chain joins TRBV6-1 to TRBJ1-2; TRBD1 matches at 8 bases. Looked up from germline, CDR1 is MNHNS and CDR2 is SASEGT. The CDR3 contains 16 residues. V lost 4 bases, J lost 2 bases, and 9 bases stayed unmatched. DNA for the CDR3: TGTGCCAGCAGTGTAGGACAGGGATTTGGGAACTATGGCTACACCTTC. Protein sequence: CASSVGQGFGNYGYTF.

The chain is built from TRBV6-5 and TRBJ1-2, with D tentatively TRBD1 (6 bases). Trimming took off 5 bases at V and 4 bases at J, with 11 bases between the two ends. This CDR3 is built from 13 residues. Germline CDR1 is MNHEY and CDR2 is SVGAGI. The CDR3: CASSTRTVYGYTF. The CDR3 DNA follows: TGTGCCAGCAGTACTCGGACAGTCTATGGCTACACCTTC.

The chain carries TRBV12-5 and TRBJ2-1, with 9 bases identical to TRBD1. The CDR3 covers 15 residues. J lost 4 bases, V lost 1 base, and 2 bases had no gene match. Germline CDR1 and CDR2: LGHNT and FRNRAP. As DNA, the CDR3 is TGTGCTAGTGGTTTGGACAGGGGGCGTTACAATGAGCAGTTCTTC. It encodes CASGLDRGRYNEQFF.

The chain is built from TRBV6-5 and TRBJ1-2, with 9 bases aligning to TRBD1. V dropped 5 bases and J dropped 7; count of bases not matched to a gene: 5. This CDR3 comprises 13 residues. Germline V lookup: CDR1 MNHEY, CDR2 SVGAGI. This chain's CDR3 is CASSPDRGSGYTF. The DNA for the CDR3 is TGTGCCAGCAGTCCCGACAGGGGGAGTGGCTACACCTTC.

The chain uses TRBV19 and TRBJ1-2; a weak D match, TRBD1 (6 bases). Germline V gene data show CDR1 as LNHDA and CDR2 as SQIVND (reference sequence). V was cut by 4 bases and J by 8 bases, with 17 bases left in between. This CDR3 comprises 14 residues. The CDR3, as DNA: TGTGCCAGTAGTACTGTCGGGCAGGGGTACGGCTACACCTTC. This sequence encodes CASSTVGQGYGYTF.

The rearrangement uses TRBV27 and TRBJ2-5; a possible D gene is TRBD1 (6 bases). Trimming left V 6 bases short and J 11 bases short, with 19 bases between. This CDR3 comprises 13 residues. Germline-derived CDR1 and CDR2 are MNHEY and SMNVEV (reference sequence). CDR3 region: CASRKAPQGGQYF. CDR3 coding DNA: TGTGCCAGCAGGAAAGCCCCACAGGGTGGACAGTACTTC.

V usage is TRBV19 and J usage is TRBJ1-5; a weak D match, TRBD1 (5 bases). V was clipped by 3 bases and J by 2 bases, with 17 bases between them. Germline-derived CDR1 and CDR2 are LNHDA and SQIVND (reference sequence). This CDR3 comprises 17 residues. The CDR3 spells CASSITGGDPGNQPQHF. CDR3 DNA: TGTGCCAGTAGTATTACGGGGGGGGACCCAGGCAATCAGCCCCAGCATTTT.

The V and J genes are TRBV5-4 and TRBJ2-7; 8 bases are a match to TRBD1. The CDR3 spans 15 residues. Germline V gene sequence: CDR1 SGHNT, CDR2 YYREEE (reference sequence). Losses at the gene ends were 4 bases for V and 0 bases for J; bases not matched to a gene: 6. This chain's CDR3 is CASSHGQGSSYEQYF. DNA for the CDR3: TGTGCCAGCAGCCACGGACAGGGAAGCTCCTACGAGCAGTACTTC.

The chain has TRBV3-1 (or the pseudogene TRBV3-2) and TRBJ1-2, with D tentatively TRBD1 (6 bases). From germline, CDR1 is LGHDT and CDR2 YNNKEL (reference sequence). The CDR3 covers 18 residues. Trimming pared 0 bases from V and 4 bases from J, leaving 21 bases between. The CDR3 nucleotides are TGTGCCAGCAGCCAAGATTATGTAACGGCCCAGGGGACCTATGGCTACACCTTC. Amino acids: CASSQDYVTAQGTYGYTF.

The chain uses TRBV29-1 and TRBJ1-2; D not certain. Trimming removed 1 base at V and 11 bases at J, with 5 bases between. Germline values: CDR1 SQVTM, CDR2 ANQGSEA. This CDR3 has 9 amino acids. DNA for the CDR3: TGCAGCGTTGAAGGGGAGTACACCTTC. It is translated as CSVEGEYTF.

This clone came up a few times. The chain employs TRBV5-6 and TRBJ2-7; perhaps TRBD1 as D (5 bases). In germline, CDR1 is SGHDT, CDR2 YYEEEE. The ends were cut back, 4 bases at V and 4 bases at J, with 12 bases in the middle. CDR3 length: 13 residues. CDR3 bases: TGTGCCAGCAGCCCTTTGGGGCTTTACGAGCAGTACTTC. Translated: CASSPLGLYEQYF.

The DNA of the CDR3 is TGTGCCAGCAGTCCCCGCCAGGGGAATGAAAAACTGTTTTTT. Amino acid sequence: CASSPRQGNEKLFF. The genes are TRBV2 and TRBJ1-4; possible D gene TRBD1, 6 bases. V lost 5 bases and J lost 5, with 12 bases in between. The CDR3 runs 14 residues. Germline V lookup: CDR1 SNHLY, CDR2 FYNNEI.

This clone was observed a handful of times. The chain employs TRBV4-1 and TRBJ1-1; D remains ambiguous. V was clipped by 6 bases and J by 2 bases, with 25 bases between them. The CDR3 is 18 amino acids. CDR1 and CDR2 (germline): MGHRA, YSYEKL. CDR3 residues: CASSRRGLSRGNNTEAFF. CDR3 coding DNA: TGCGCCAGCAGTCGACGCGGACTAAGCCGGGGAAACAACACTGAAGCTTTCTTT.

J is TRBJ2-7 and V is TRBV18; D perhaps matches TRBD2 (7 bases). This CDR3 spans 15 amino acids. Trimming cost V 1 base and J 3 bases, with 13 bases left between them. Germline CDR1 and CDR2: KGHSH and LQKENI. The CDR3 bases are TGTGCCAGCTCACCACAGGGGGGGACCTACTACGAGCAGTACTTC. Protein product: CASSPQGGTYYEQYF. The full variable domain, its missing parts supplied by reference TRBV18 and TRBJ2-7, is NAGVMQNPRHLVRRRGQEARLRCSPMKGHSHVYWYRQLPEEGLKFMVYLQKENIIDESGMPKERFSAEFPKEGPSILRIQQVVRGDSAAYFCASSPQGGTYYEQYFGPGTRLTVT.

The chain has TRBV14 and TRBJ2-5, with 12 bases identical to TRBD2. Germline loops: CDR1 SGHDN, CDR2 FVKESK. With V trimmed by 4 bases and J by 3 bases, 0 bases remained unmatched. The length of the CDR3 is 14 residues. The CDR3 here is CASSRTSGEETQYF. CDR3 DNA: TGTGCCAGCAGCCGGACTAGCGGGGAAGAGACCCAGTACTTC.

The chain has TRBV7-9 and TRBJ2-1; 8 bases line up with TRBD2. V gave up 4 bases and J gave up 3 bases; unmatched junction bases: 8. This CDR3 has 16 residues. Germline V lookup: CDR1 SEHNR, CDR2 FQNEAQ (reference sequence). The CDR3 is CASSWGPRGDYNEQFF. Here the CDR3 DNA reads TGTGCCAGCAGCTGGGGGCCGCGGGGGGACTACAATGAGCAGTTCTTC.

The CDR3: CASSRGEETQYF. The CDR3 DNA reads TGTGCCAGCTCCCGCGGGGAGGAGACCCAGTACTTC. V and J are TRBV18 and TRBJ2-5; D is possibly TRBD2 (6 bases). The CDR3 totals 12 residues. Trimming removed 6 bases from V and 5 bases from J, with 10 bases in between. Germline V gene data show CDR1 as KGHSH and CDR2 as LQKENI.

This chain links TRBV5-1 with TRBJ2-7; 12 bases match TRBD2. J was trimmed by 4 bases and V by 7 bases; bases with no gene match: 6. The CDR3 loop spans 14 amino acids. Germline V gene data show CDR1 as SGHRS and CDR2 as YFSETQ. DNA for the CDR3: TGCGCCAGCCGCCCGACTAGCGGGGGATACGAGCAGTACTTC. It yields the protein CASRPTSGGYEQYF.

This clone showed up just a few times. The gene calls are TRBV27 and TRBJ2-7; possible D gene TRBD1, 6 bases. The CDR3 contains 14 residues. Trimming pared 4 bases from V and 0 bases from J, leaving 10 bases between. CDR1 MNHEY and CDR2 SMNVEV come from the germline V gene (reference sequence). CDR3 coding DNA: TGTGCCAGCAGTTCAGGGGCTAGCTCCTACGAGCAGTACTTC. This gives the protein CASSSGASSYEQYF.